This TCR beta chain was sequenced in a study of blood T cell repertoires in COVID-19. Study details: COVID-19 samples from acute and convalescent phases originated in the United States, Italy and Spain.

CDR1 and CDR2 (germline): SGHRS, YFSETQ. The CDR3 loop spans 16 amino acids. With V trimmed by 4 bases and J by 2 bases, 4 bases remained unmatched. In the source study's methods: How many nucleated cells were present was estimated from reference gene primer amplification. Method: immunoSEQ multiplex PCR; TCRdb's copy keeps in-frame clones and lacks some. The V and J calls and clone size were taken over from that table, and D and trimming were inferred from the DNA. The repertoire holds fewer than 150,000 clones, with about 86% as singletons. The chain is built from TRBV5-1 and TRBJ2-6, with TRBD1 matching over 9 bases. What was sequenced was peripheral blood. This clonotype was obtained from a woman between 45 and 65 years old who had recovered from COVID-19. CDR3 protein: CASSVTGGAGANVLTF. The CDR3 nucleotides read TGCGCCAGCAGCGTCACAGGGGGCGCTGGGGCCAACGTCCTGACTTTC.